The rows below give T cell receptor beta chains drawn from one sample of a study of blood T cell repertoires in COVID-19. The method was immunoSEQ multiplex PCR; TCRdb's version includes in-frame clones alone and lacks a portion of them. The sample has about 98,000 clones; approximately 84% are singletons. Sequenced: peripheral blood. Every receptor here comes from a woman of 80 years or more with acute or convalescent COVID-19. The CDR3 runs from the conserved cysteine through the conserved F or W. D genes are given only for firm matches. Size tells how often a clone was seen (once, few, many) or the class of an expanded clone, and some rows leave it out.

-	-	TRBV14	TRBJ2-5	CASSQVLQETQYF	TGTGCCAGCAGCCAGGTACTCCAAGAGACCCAGTACTTC
-	-	TRBV9	TRBJ2-5	CASSVAGLPQETQYF	TGTGCCAGCAGCGTAGCGGGACTTCCCCAAGAGACCCAGTACTTC
-	TRBD1	TRBV30	TRBJ1-1	CAAAGGWGTGYTEAFF	TGTGCCGCAGCAGGGGGCTGGGGTACCGGCTACACTGAAGCTTTCTTT
-	-	TRBV5-4	TRBJ2-5	CASSTRTGGAGETQYF	TGTGCCAGCAGCACACGAACAGGGGGGGCCGGGGAGACCCAGTACTTC
-	TRBD1	TRBV7-9	TRBJ1-4	CASSPRTGWGEKLFF	TGTGCCAGCAGTCCTAGGACAGGGTGGGGTGAAAAACTGTTTTTT
-	TRBD1	TRBV5-4	TRBJ1-1	CASSLHRGSVTEAFF	TGTGCCAGCAGCTTGCACAGGGGGTCGGTCACTGAAGCTTTCTTT
-	-	TRBV5-4	TRBJ1-4	CASSPLGGELFF	TGTGCCAGCAGCCCCCTAGGGGGAGAACTGTTTTTT
few	TRBD1	TRBV27	TRBJ1-2	CASSTTGGREGYTF	TGTGCCAGCAGTACAACAGGGGGTAGGGAGGGCTACACCTTC
-	-	TRBV19	TRBJ1-6	CASSQGTGSSYNSPLHF	TGTGCCAGTAGTCAGGGGACGGGGAGCTCCTATAATTCACCCCTCCACTTT
-	TRBD2	TRBV28	TRBJ2-5	CASSLGGGWETQYF	TGTGCCAGCAGCCTCGGCGGGGGGTGGGAGACCCAGTACTTC
-	TRBD1	TRBV7-3	TRBJ2-5	CASSSRTGGKETQYF	TGTGCCAGCAGCTCCAGGACAGGGGGCAAGGAGACCCAGTACTTC
-	TRBD2	TRBV10-1	TRBJ2-5	CASSEPGLALYQETQYF	TGCGCCAGCAGTGAGCCCGGACTAGCCCTGTACCAAGAGACCCAGTACTTC
few	-	TRBV10-1	TRBJ1-1	CASSVGRNTEAFF	TGCGCCAGCAGTGTGGGGCGGAACACTGAAGCTTTCTTT
-	TRBD2	TRBV10-3	TRBJ2-3	CAISESSGAGTQYF	TGTGCCATCAGTGAGTCGAGCGGGGCCGGTACGCAGTATTTT
-	TRBD1	TRBV19	TRBJ2-2	CASSRGTGVSTGELFF	TGTGCCAGTAGTAGAGGGACAGGGGTTAGTACCGGGGAGCTGTTTTTT
-	TRBD1	TRBV6-5	TRBJ1-2	CASRPPRQGASFYTF	TGTGCCAGCAGGCCACCACGACAGGGGGCTTCCTTTTACACCTTC
-	TRBD1	TRBV5-4	TRBJ1-6	CASSTGGYNSPLHF	TGTGCCAGCAGCACAGGGGGCTATAATTCACCCCTCCACTTT
-	TRBD2	TRBV9	TRBJ2-3	CASSGGLAVSGDTQYF	TGTGCCAGCAGCGGCGGACTAGCGGTTTCGGGAGATACGCAGTATTTT
-	TRBD1	TRBV28	TRBJ2-2	CASSLSGQGGKRAGELFF	TGTGCCAGCAGTTTATCAGGACAGGGAGGAAAAAGGGCCGGGGAGCTGTTTTTT
-	-	TRBV2	TRBJ1-6	CASTPGAGRSPLHF	TGTGCCAGCACTCCTGGGGCAGGGCGGTCACCCCTCCACTTT
-	-	TRBV4-2	TRBJ2-1	CASSQAAGLSSYNEQFF	TGTGCCAGCAGCCAAGCAGCGGGTCTTAGCTCCTACAATGAGCAGTTCTTC
-	-	TRBV29-1	TRBJ1-3	CSARTGQTSGNTIYF	TGCAGCGCCAGAACGGGACAAACCTCTGGAAACACCATATATTTT
-	TRBD1	TRBV5-1	TRBJ2-2	CASSSFGQGGVPGELFF	TGCGCCAGCAGCTCCTTCGGACAGGGAGGAGTCCCCGGGGAGCTGTTTTTT
-	-	TRBV29-1	TRBJ2-1	CSVGGDSTSNEQFF	TGCAGCGTTGGAGGGGACTCAACTTCCAATGAGCAGTTCTTC
-	TRBD2	TRBV5-1	TRBJ2-7	CASSLIAGGPGEQYF	TGCGCCAGCAGCTTGATAGCGGGGGGGCCCGGCGAGCAGTACTTC
-	-	TRBV6-2/TRBV6-3	TRBJ1-2	CASSPSSDYGYGYTF	TGTGCCAGCAGCCCGTCCAGCGACTATGGCTATGGCTACACCTTC
-	-	TRBV18	TRBJ1-6	CASSPGGKGAPLHF	TGTGCCAGCTCACCAGGAGGGAAAGGGGCACCCCTCCACTTT
-	-	TRBV2	TRBJ1-2	CASSEAATAYGYTF	TGTGCCAGCAGTGAAGCCGCGACAGCCTATGGCTACACCTTC
-	-	TRBV9	TRBJ2-7	CASSVGAGIHEQYF	TGTGCCAGCAGCGTAGGGGCAGGGATCCACGAGCAGTACTTC